Here is one TCR beta chain with its context. The data were taken from a study of blood T cell repertoires in COVID-19. On the study more broadly: PBMCs, B-cell-depleted T cells, or T cells provided the cDNA or gDNA that made up the material.

Authors' data handling: Amplifying reference gene primers gave estimates of nucleated cell counts. Measured with immunoSEQ multiplex PCR; TCRdb has only the in-frame clones, and not every one. V and J calls and clone size follow that table, whereas D and trimming were derived from the DNA. The profile shows around 70,000 clones, roughly 86% of them singletons. The V gene end was trimmed by 1 base and the J gene end by 0 bases; junction bases not matched to a gene: 7. The CDR3 runs to 17 residues. CDR1 is MNHEY, CDR2 SMNVEV, per germline (reference sequence). This sequence joins TRBV27 and TRBJ2-3, with TRBD2 identical over 7 bases. The sequence was obtained from a man between 70 and 80 years old with acute or convalescent COVID-19. Sequencing was done on a sample of peripheral blood. CDR3 residues: CASSLYGGGMSTDTQYF. CDR3 coding DNA: TGTGCCAGCAGTTTATATGGGGGGGGAATGAGCACAGATACGCAGTATTTT.